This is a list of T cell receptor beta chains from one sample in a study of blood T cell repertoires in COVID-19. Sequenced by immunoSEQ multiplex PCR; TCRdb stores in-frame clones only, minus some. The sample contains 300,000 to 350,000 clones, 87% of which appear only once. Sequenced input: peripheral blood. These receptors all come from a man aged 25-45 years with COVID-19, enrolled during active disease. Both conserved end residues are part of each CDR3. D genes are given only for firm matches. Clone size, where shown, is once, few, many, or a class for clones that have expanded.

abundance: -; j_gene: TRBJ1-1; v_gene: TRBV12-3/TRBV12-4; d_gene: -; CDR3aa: CASRRQENTEAFF; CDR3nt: TGTGCCAGCAGGCGACAGGAGAACACTGAAGCTTTCTTT
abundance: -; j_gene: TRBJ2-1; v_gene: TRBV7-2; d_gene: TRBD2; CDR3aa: CASSFLAGGQSEQFF; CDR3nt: TGTGCCAGCAGCTTCCTAGCGGGGGGGCAAAGTGAGCAGTTCTTC
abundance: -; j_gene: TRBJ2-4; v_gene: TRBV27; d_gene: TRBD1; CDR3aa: CASSQGAPKNIQYF; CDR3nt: TGTGCCAGCAGTCAGGGGGCTCCCAAAAACATTCAGTACTTC
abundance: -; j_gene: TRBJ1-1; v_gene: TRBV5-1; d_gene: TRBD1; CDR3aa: CASSQVPGQGTGLVTTEAFF; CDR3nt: TGCGCCAGCAGCCAAGTACCGGGACAGGGGACGGGTTTGGTCACCACTGAAGCTTTCTTT
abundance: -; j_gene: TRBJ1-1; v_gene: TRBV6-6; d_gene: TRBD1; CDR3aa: CASSYSLQGVNTEAFF; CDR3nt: TGTGCCAGCAGTTACTCTTTACAGGGGGTGAACACTGAAGCTTTCTTT
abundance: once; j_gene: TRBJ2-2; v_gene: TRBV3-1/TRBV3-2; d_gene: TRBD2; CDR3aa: CASSQEVLAGVTGELFF; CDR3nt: TGTGCCAGCAGCCAAGAAGTACTAGCGGGAGTTACCGGGGAGCTGTTTTTT
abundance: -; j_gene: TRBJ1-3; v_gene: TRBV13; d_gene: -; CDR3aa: CASSLSGAGNTIYF; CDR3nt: TGTGCCAGCAGCTTGTCAGGGGCTGGAAACACCATATATTTT
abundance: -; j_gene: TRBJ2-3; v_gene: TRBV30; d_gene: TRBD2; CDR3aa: CAWSGSGGRTDTQYF; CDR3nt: TGTGCCTGGAGTGGTAGCGGGGGGCGCACAGATACGCAGTATTTT
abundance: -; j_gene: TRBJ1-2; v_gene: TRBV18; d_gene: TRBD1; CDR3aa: CASSPPGTGGYGYTF; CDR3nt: TGTGCCAGCTCACCACCGGGGACAGGTGGATATGGCTACACCTTC
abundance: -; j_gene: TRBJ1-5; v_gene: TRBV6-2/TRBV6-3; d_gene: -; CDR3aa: CASSQRRDSNQPQHF; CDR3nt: TGTGCCAGCAGCCAGCGACGGGATAGCAATCAGCCCCAGCATTTT
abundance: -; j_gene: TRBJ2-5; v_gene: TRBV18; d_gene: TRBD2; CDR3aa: CASSRGQETQYF; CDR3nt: TGTGCCAGCTCGCGGGGGCAAGAGACCCAGTACTTC
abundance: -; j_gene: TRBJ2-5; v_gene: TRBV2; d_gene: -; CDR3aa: CASRGGAETQYF; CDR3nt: TGTGCCAGCAGGGGCGGGGCGGAGACCCAGTACTTC
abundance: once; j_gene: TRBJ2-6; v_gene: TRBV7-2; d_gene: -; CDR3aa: CASSSGRGIGANVLTF; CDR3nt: TGTGCCAGCAGCTCTGGGCGGGGCATTGGGGCCAACGTCCTGACTTTC
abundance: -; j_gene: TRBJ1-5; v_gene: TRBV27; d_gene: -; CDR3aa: CANSLVAQGQPQHF; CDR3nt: TGTGCCAACAGTTTAGTGGCCCAGGGTCAGCCCCAGCATTTT
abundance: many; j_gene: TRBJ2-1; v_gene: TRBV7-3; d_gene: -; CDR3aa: CASSSGYFNNEQFF; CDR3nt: TGTGCCAGCAGCTCAGGGTACTTTAACAATGAGCAGTTCTTC
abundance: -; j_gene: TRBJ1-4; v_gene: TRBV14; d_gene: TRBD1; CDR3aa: CASSQDMTGFHGNEKLFF; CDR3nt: TGTGCCAGCAGCCAAGATATGACAGGGTTCCATGGTAATGAAAAACTGTTTTTT
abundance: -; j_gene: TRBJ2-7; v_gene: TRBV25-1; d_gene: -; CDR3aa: CASSVQLAGRSEQYF; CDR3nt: TGTGCCAGCAGTGTTCAATTGGCAGGGAGGAGCGAGCAGTACTTC
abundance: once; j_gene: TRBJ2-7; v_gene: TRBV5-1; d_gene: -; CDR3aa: CASSSDRGYEQYF; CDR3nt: TGCGCCAGCAGCTCTGACAGAGGCTACGAGCAGTACTTC